This TCR beta chain came from a study of blood T cell repertoires in COVID-19. As handled by the study authors: Estimates of nucleated cell counts were drawn from the amplification of reference gene primers. Data came from immunoSEQ multiplex PCR; TCRdb stores just in-frame clones and leaves some out. V and J calls and clone size are as listed in that table; D and trimming were resolved from the DNA. The sample consists of around 260,000 clones, around 89% of them appearing once. V gave up 2 bases and J gave up 1 base; unmatched junction bases: 10. CDR3 size: 18 residues. CDR1 and CDR2 (germline): MDHEN, SYDVKM.

Source material: peripheral blood. The chain is built from TRBV28 and TRBJ2-7, with 11 nucleotides matching TRBD1. This TCR was recovered from a man aged 30 to 45 with acute or convalescent COVID-19. The CDR3 is CASSLDLGTGGFSYEQYF. The CDR3 region has the DNA TGTGCCAGCAGTTTAGATCTGGGGACAGGGGGTTTTTCCTACGAGCAGTACTTC.